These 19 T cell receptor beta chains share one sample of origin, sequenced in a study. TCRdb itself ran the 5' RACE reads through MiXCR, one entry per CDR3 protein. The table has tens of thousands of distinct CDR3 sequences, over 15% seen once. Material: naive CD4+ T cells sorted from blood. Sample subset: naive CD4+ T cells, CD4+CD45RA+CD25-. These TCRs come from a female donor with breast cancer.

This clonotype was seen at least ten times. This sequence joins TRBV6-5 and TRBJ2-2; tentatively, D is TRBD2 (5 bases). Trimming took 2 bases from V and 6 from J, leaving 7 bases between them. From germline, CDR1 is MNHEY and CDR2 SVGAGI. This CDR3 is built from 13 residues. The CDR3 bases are TGTGCCAGCAGTTACCGGGGTCCCGGGGAGCTGTTTTTT. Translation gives CASSYRGPGELFF.

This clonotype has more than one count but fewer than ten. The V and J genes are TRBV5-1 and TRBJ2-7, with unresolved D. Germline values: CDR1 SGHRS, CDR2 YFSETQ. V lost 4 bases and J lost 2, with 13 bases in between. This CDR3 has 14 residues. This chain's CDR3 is CASSPQTQTYEQYF. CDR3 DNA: TGCGCCAGCAGCCCACAGACACAAACCTACGAGCAGTACTTC.

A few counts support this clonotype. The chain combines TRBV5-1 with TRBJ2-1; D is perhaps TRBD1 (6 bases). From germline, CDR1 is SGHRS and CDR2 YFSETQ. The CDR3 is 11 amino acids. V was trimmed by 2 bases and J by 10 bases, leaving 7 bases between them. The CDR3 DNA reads TGCGCCAGCAGCTTCCAGGGGGAGCAGTTCTTC. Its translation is CASSFQGEQFF.

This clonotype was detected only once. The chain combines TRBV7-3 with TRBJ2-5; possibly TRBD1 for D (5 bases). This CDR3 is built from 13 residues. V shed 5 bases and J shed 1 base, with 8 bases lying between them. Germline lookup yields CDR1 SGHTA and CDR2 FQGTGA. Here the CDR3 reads CASSHGAQETQYF. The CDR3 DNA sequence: TGTGCCAGCAGCCATGGGGCCCAAGAGACCCAGTACTTC.

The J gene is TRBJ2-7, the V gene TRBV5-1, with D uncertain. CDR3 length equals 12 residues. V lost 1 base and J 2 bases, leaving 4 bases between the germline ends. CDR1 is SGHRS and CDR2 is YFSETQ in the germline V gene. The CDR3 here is CASSLQPYEQYF. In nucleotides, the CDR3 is TGCGCCAGCAGCTTGCAACCCTACGAGCAGTACTTC.

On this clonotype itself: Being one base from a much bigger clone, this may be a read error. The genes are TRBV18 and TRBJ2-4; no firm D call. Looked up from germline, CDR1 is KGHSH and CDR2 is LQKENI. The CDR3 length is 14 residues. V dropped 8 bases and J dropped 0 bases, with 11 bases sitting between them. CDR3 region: CASARYLAKNIQYF. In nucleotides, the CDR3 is TGTGCCAGCGCACGGTATTTAGCCAAAAACATTCAGTACTTC.

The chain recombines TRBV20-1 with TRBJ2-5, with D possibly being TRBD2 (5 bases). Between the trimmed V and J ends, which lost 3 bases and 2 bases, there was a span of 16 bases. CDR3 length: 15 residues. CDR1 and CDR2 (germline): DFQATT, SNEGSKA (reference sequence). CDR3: CSASYTGGFQETQYF. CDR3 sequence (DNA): TGCAGTGCTAGCTATACTGGCGGGTTTCAAGAGACCCAGTACTTC.

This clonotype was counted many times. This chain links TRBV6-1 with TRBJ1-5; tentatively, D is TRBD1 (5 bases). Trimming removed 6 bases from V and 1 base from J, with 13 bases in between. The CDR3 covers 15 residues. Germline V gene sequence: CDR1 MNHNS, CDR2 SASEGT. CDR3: CASSYQKGSNQPQHF. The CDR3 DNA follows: TGTGCCAGCAGCTACCAAAAGGGGAGCAATCAGCCCCAGCATTTT.

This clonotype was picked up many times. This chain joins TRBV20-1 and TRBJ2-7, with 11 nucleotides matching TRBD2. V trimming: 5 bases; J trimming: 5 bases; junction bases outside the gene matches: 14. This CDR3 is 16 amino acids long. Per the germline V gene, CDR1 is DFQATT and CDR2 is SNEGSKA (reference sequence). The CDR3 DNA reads TGCAGTGCTTCGTTACTAGCGGGAGCCCCCCGTCACGAGCAGTACTTC. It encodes CSASLLAGAPRHEQYF.

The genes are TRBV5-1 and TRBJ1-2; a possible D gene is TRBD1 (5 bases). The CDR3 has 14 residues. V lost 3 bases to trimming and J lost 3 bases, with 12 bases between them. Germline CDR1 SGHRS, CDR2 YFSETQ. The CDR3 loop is CASSSVGTDYGYTF. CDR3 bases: TGCGCCAGCAGCTCAGTCGGGACTGACTATGGCTACACCTTC.

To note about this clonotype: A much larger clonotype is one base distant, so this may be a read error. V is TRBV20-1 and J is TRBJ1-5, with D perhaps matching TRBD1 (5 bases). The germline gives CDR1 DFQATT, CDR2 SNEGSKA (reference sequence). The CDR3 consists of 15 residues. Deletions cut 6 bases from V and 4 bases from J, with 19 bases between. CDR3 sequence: CSARRAEGLNQPQHF. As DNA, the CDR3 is TGCAGTGCCCGCAGGGCGGAAGGGCTGAATCAGCCCCAGCATTTT.

The CDR3 spells CASSLSGQNNEQFF. The CDR3 DNA sequence: TGTGCCAGCAGCTTATCGGGACAAAACAATGAGCAGTTCTTC. The V gene is TRBV7-3, the J gene TRBJ2-1, with a tentative D call TRBD1 (6 bases). Germline V gene sequence: CDR1 SGHTA, CDR2 FQGTGA. Trimming removed 2 bases from V and 5 bases from J, with 10 bases in between. CDR3 length: 14 residues.

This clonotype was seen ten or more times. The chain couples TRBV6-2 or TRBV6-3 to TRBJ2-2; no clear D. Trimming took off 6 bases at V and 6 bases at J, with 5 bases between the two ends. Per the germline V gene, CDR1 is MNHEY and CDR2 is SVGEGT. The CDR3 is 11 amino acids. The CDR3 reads CASSRAGELFF. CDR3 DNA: TGTGCCAGCAGCCGCGCCGGGGAGCTGTTTTTT.

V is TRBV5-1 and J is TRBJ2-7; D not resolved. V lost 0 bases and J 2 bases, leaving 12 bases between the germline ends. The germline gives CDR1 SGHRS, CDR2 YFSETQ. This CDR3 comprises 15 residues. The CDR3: CASSLVGSVTYEQYF. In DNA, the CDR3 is TGCGCCAGCAGCTTGGTAGGCTCTGTAACCTACGAGCAGTACTTC. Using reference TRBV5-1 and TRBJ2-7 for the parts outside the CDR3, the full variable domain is KAGVTQTPRYLIKTRGQQVTLSCSPISGHRSVSWYQQTPGQGLQFLFEYFSETQRNKGNFPGRFSGRQFSNSRSEMNVSTLELGDSALYLCASSLVGSVTYEQYFGPGTRLTVT.

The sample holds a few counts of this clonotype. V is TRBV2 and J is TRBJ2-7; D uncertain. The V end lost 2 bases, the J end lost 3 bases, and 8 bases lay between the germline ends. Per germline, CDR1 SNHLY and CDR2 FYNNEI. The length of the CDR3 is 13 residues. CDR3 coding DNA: TGTGCCAGCAGTGAACTGGAGAACTACGAGCAGTACTTC. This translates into CASSELENYEQYF.

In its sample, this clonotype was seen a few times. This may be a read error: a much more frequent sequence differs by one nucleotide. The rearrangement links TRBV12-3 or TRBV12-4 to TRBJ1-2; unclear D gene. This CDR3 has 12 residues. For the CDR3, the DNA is TGTGCCAGCAGCCTCGACGGGTTAGGCTACGCCTTC. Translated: CASSLDGLGYAF.

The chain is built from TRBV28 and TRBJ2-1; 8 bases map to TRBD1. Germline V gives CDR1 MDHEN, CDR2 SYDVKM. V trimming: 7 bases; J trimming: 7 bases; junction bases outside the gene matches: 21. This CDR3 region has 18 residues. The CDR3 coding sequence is TGTGCCAGCACCACAGTGGCAGGGGGCCAGTTTGGGGGGAATGAGCAGTTCTTC. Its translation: CASTTVAGGQFGGNEQFF.

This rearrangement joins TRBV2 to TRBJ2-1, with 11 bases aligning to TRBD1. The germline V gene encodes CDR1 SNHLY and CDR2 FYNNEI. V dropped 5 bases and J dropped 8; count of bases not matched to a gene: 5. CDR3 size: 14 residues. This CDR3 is CASSPGQGEHEQFF. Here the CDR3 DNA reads TGTGCCAGCAGTCCGGGACAGGGGGAGCATGAGCAGTTCTTC.

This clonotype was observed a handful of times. The CDR3 sequence: CASSHRGWGATEAFF. The CDR3 bases are TGCGCCAGCAGCCACCGGGGGTGGGGCGCCACTGAAGCTTTCTTT. The chain combines TRBV4-1 with TRBJ1-1; D may be TRBD1 (5 bases). CDR3 length: 15 amino acids. Germline-derived CDR1 and CDR2 are MGHRA and YSYEKL. Trimming took off 3 bases at V and 4 bases at J, with 15 bases between the two ends.